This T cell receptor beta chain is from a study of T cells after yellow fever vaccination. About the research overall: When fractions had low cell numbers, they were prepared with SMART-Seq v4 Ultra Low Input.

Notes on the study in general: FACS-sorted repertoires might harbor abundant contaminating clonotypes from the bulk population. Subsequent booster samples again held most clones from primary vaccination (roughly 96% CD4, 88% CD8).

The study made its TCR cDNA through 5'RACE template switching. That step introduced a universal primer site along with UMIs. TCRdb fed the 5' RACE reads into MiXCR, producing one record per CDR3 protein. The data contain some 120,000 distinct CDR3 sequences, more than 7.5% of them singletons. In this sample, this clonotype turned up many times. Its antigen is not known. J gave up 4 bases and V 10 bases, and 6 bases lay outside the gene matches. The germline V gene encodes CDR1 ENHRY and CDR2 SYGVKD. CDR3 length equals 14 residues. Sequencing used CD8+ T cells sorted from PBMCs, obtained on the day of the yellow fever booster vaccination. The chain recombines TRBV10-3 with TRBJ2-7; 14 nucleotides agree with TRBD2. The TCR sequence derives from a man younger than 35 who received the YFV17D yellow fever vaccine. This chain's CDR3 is CASATSGGGYEQYF. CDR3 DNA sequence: TGTGCCAGCGCGACTAGCGGGGGGGGGTACGAGCAGTACTTC.